Shown below are 17 T cell receptor beta chains from a single sample sequenced in a study of T cells after yellow fever vaccination. TCRdb re-called the 5' RACE reads through MiXCR, storing one row per CDR3 protein. The sample includes some 560,000 distinct CDR3 sequences, 15% to 20% of them seen just once. This material consisted of PBMCs, taken 15 days after the yellow fever booster vaccination. These receptors were obtained from a man aged 25 to 45 who received the YFV17D yellow fever vaccine.

The genes are TRBV6-5 and TRBJ2-5, with D possibly TRBD2 on 5 matching bases. In germline, CDR1 is MNHEY, CDR2 SVGAGI. The length of the CDR3 is 14 residues. Trimming shortened V by 2 bases and J by 3 bases, and 10 bases separated the two germline ends. CDR3: CASSYRDSKETQYF. The CDR3 region has the DNA TGTGCCAGCAGTTACCGGGATAGTAAAGAGACCCAGTACTTC.

The chain uses TRBV6-5 and TRBJ1-1, with D possibly being TRBD1 (6 bases). Trimming removed 2 bases from V and 5 bases from J, with 18 bases in between. Germline CDR1 is MNHEY and CDR2 is SVGAGI. The CDR3 length is 16 residues. The CDR3 region is CASSYVHGGAGTEAFF. CDR3 in DNA: TGTGCCAGCAGTTACGTTCACGGGGGCGCCGGGACTGAAGCTTTCTTT.

The sample holds a few counts of this clonotype. The chain uses TRBV20-1 and TRBJ1-5, with a weak D call TRBD1 (5 bases). Trimming left V 6 bases short and J 11 bases short, with 17 bases between. CDR3 length: 12 residues. Germline CDR1 DFQATT, CDR2 SNEGSKA (reference sequence). This CDR3 is CSAAGQFNTQHF. CDR3 nucleotide sequence: TGCAGTGCCGCGGGGCAGTTTAATACCCAGCATTTT.

This clonotype showed up just a few times. The V and J genes are TRBV20-1 and TRBJ2-3, with 8 bases lining up with TRBD1. The CDR3 has 16 residues. V lost 0 bases and J lost 2; bases outside the gene matches: 7. CDR1 is DFQATT, CDR2 SNEGSKA, per germline (reference sequence). The CDR3 DNA reads as TGCAGTGCTAGAGATCCCCGGACAGGGCCCACAGATACGCAGTATTTT. Translating it yields CSARDPRTGPTDTQYF.

There are many counts of this clonotype. The chain combines TRBV7-9 with TRBJ2-1, with 11 bases aligning to TRBD2. The CDR3 has 16 residues. After removal of 5 bases from V and 5 bases from J, the junction contained 8 bases not matched to a gene. Germline CDR1 is SEHNR and CDR2 is FQNEAQ (reference sequence). The CDR3 nucleotides read TGTGCCAGCAGCCTTCCCTCTAGCGGGGGGAACAATGAGCAGTTCTTC. Protein sequence: CASSLPSSGGNNEQFF.

The chain recombines TRBV12-3 or TRBV12-4 with TRBJ1-2; D is unresolved. V shed 6 bases and J shed 8 bases, with 10 bases lying between them. The CDR3 length is 11 residues. The CDR3, as DNA: TGTGCCAGCAGCAAAACGCGGGGCTACACCTTC. Its translation is CASSKTRGYTF.

The table lists this clonotype with a few counts. The V call is TRBV4-3, the J call TRBJ2-7; no clear D. V was cut by 0 bases and J by 7 bases, with 13 bases left in between. The CDR3 is 14 residues long. Germline loops: CDR1 LGHNA, CDR2 YSLEER. The CDR3 sequence is CASSQDRTTTEQYF. The CDR3 region has the DNA TGCGCCAGCAGCCAAGATCGAACTACAACTGAGCAGTACTTC.

CDR3 bases: TGTGCCAGCAGCCCGGCGTCGGTAGGGGAGCTGTTTTTT. It specifies CASSPASVGELFF. The V call is TRBV12-3 or TRBV12-4, the J call TRBJ2-2; D call uncertain. This CDR3 comprises 13 residues. Between the trimmed V and J ends, which lost 6 bases and 8 bases, there was a span of 13 bases.

This clonotype was counted between two and nine times. V gene TRBV3-1 combines with J gene TRBJ2-7; 10 nucleotides align to TRBD1. This CDR3 comprises 14 residues. Trimming cost V 2 bases and J 7 bases; bases outside gene matches: 5. The germline V gene encodes CDR1 LGHDT and CDR2 YNNKEL (reference sequence). This chain's CDR3 is CASSQQTGGGEQYF. The CDR3 region has the DNA TGTGCCAGCAGCCAACAGACAGGGGGCGGGGAGCAGTACTTC.

The chain carries TRBV7-2 and TRBJ2-5; 7 bases map to TRBD2. The CDR3 consists of 12 residues. Germline-derived CDR1 and CDR2 are SGHTA and FQGNSA. CDR3 region: CVLGGRGETQYF. In DNA, the CDR3 is TGTGTTCTCGGAGGGAGGGGAGAGACCCAGTACTTC.

This chain uses TRBV12-3 or TRBV12-4 with TRBJ2-2; TRBD1 agrees at 9 bases. V lost 5 bases to trimming and J lost 1 base; unmatched junction nucleotides: 5. There are 16 residues in the CDR3. The DNA for the CDR3 is TGTGCCAGCAGTCCGCGGGGACAGGGGAACACCGGGGAGCTGTTTTTT. This codes for CASSPRGQGNTGELFF.

The chain joins TRBV5-1 to TRBJ2-7; D is possibly TRBD2 (6 bases). This CDR3 is 14 amino acids long. Between the trimmed V and J ends, which lost 1 base and 6 bases, there was a span of 14 bases. Looked up from germline, CDR1 is SGHRS and CDR2 is YFSETQ. This CDR3 reads CASSLSGLSGEQYF. The DNA of the CDR3 is TGCGCCAGCAGCTTGAGTGGGCTTAGCGGCGAGCAGTACTTC.

This clonotype was found many times. The chain employs TRBV7-2 and TRBJ2-1; the D gene is possibly TRBD2 (6 bases). The germline CDR1 and CDR2 sequences are SGHTA and FQGNSA. The CDR3 is made up of 15 amino acids. The germline V and J ends were trimmed by 5 bases and 7 bases, with 18 bases remaining between them. This CDR3 reads CASSTRAGGENEQFF. The DNA of the CDR3 is TGTGCCAGCAGCACCCGAGCGGGTGGGGAGAATGAGCAGTTCTTC.

The CDR3 here is CASSFQLTSGRISGANVLTF. Here the CDR3 DNA reads TGTGCCAGCAGCTTCCAGCTGACTAGCGGGAGAATCTCTGGGGCCAACGTCCTGACTTTC. This rearrangement joins TRBV11-1 to TRBJ2-6; the match to TRBD2 covers 12 bases. J gave up 0 bases and V 3 bases, and 9 bases lay outside the gene matches. CDR3 size: 20 residues. Germline CDR1 and CDR2: SGHAT and FQDESV (reference sequence).

This clonotype has more than one count but fewer than ten. The V gene is TRBV9, the J gene TRBJ2-2; possibly TRBD1 for D (7 bases). V was cut by 3 bases and J by 2 bases, with 17 bases left in between. CDR3 length equals 17 residues. The germline V gene has CDR1 SGDLS and CDR2 YYNGEE. The CDR3 loop reads CASSEEGGQPNTGELFF. CDR3 in DNA: TGTGCCAGCAGCGAGGAGGGGGGACAGCCCAACACCGGGGAGCTGTTTTTT.

The chain has TRBV20-1 and TRBJ2-5; D is perhaps TRBD1 (5 bases). The CDR3 contains 15 residues. Germline V gene sequence: CDR1 DFQATT, CDR2 SNEGSKA (reference sequence). V was clipped by 7 bases and J by 1 base, with 19 bases between them. The chain's CDR3 is CSVPPTPGFQETQYF. For the CDR3, the DNA is TGCAGTGTACCACCAACTCCAGGGTTCCAAGAGACCCAGTACTTC.

This clonotype occurred a few times. The rearrangement joins TRBV12-3 or TRBV12-4 to TRBJ1-5; the D is unclear. This CDR3 region has 17 residues. V lost 7 bases to trimming and J lost 1 base, with 20 bases between them. This CDR3 is CASKPSSDGGSNQPQHF. The CDR3 DNA reads as TGTGCCAGCAAACCTTCTTCGGACGGCGGAAGCAATCAGCCCCAGCATTTT.